This TCR beta chain was sequenced during a study of T-cell reconstitution after alpha-beta-depleted transplantation in children. The CDR3 extends over 14 amino acids. The germline V gene has CDR1 MNHEY and CDR2 SVGEGT. V was cut by 6 bases and J by 4 bases, with 16 bases left in between. Construction of the TCRbeta library involved unique molecular identifiers. TCRdb recomputed calls from the PCR reads with MiXCR, one row per CDR3 protein. This sample has 600,000 to 700,000 distinct CDR3 sequences, with approximately 17% found just once. The chain joins TRBV6-2 or TRBV6-3 to TRBJ2-7; D unclear. The sequence came from a human donor who donated a stem cell graft to a child with acute myeloid leukemia. Specimen: PBMCs from the stem cell graft donor, collected from the stem cell graft. The CDR3 is CASRGPGRGYEQYF. The DNA for the CDR3 is TGTGCCAGCAGGGGCCCGGGTCGCGGATACGAGCAGTACTTC.